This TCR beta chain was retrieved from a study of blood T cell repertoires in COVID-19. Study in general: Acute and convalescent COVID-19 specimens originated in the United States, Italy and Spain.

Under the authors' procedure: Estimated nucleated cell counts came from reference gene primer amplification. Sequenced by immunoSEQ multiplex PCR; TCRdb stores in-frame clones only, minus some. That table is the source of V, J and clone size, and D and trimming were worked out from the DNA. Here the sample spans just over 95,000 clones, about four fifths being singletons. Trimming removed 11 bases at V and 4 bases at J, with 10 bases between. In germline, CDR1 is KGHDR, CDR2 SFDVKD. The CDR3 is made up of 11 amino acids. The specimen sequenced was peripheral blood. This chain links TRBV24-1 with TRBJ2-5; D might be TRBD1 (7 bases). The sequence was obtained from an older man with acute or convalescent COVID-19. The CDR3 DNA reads TGTGCCAGTCAGGGGGGAGAGACCCAGTACTTC. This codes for CASQGGETQYF.